This T cell receptor beta chain is from a study of T cells in Graves' hyperthyroidism and ophthalmopathy. Researchers barred patients who had uncontrolled infection, other autoimmune disease, pregnancy or lactation. Concerning this clonotype itself: Its antigen remains unknown.

Amplification targeted TCR beta CDR3 regions from RNA transcripts. A set of HTBI primers served as the primers for a first-round RT-PCR of the TCR CDR3. TCRdb redid the calling of the multiplex PCR reads with MiXCR, one entry per CDR3 protein. Among 600,000 to 900,000 distinct CDR3 sequences listed, less than 20% were seen once. Study findings and constraints: Ophthalmopathy could be told apart from stable hyperthyroidism with a 13 V-J model.

From germline, CDR1 is MNHEY and CDR2 SMNVEV (reference sequence). This CDR3 has 13 amino acids. The J segment lost 8 bases and the V segment lost 10 bases, leaving 9 bases of the junction unmatched. The sequence was obtained from a man aged 18 to 29 with Graves' hyperthyroidism. Sequenced material: blood. The V call is TRBV27, the J call TRBJ1-2, with TRBD1 identical over 11 bases. The CDR3 region is CATYSGTGGGYTF. The DNA for the CDR3 is TGTGCCACGTACTCCGGGACAGGGGGAGGCTACACCTTC.